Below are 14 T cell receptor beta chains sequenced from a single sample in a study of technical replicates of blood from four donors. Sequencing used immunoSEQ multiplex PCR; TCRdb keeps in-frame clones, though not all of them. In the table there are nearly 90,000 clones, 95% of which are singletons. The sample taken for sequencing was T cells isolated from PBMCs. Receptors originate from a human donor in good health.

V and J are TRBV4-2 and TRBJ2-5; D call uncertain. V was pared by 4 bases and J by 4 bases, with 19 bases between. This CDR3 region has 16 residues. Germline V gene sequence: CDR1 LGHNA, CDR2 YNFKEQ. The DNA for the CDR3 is TGTGCCAGCAGCCCCATCCCGGCCAATGAGGCAGAGACCCAGTACTTC. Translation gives CASSPIPANEAETQYF.

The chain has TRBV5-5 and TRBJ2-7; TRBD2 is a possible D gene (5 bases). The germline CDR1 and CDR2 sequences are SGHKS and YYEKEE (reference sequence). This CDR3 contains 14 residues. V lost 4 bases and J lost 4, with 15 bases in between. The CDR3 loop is CASSTRSQGYEQYF. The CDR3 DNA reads TGTGCCAGCAGCACTAGGTCTCAAGGGTACGAGCAGTACTTC.

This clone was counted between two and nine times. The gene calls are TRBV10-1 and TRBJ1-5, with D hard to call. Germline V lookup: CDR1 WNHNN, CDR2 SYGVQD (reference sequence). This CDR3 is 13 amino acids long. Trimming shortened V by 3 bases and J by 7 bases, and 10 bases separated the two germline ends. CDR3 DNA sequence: TGCGCCAGCAGTGAATTACGAGGACAGCCCCAGCATTTT. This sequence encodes CASSELRGQPQHF.

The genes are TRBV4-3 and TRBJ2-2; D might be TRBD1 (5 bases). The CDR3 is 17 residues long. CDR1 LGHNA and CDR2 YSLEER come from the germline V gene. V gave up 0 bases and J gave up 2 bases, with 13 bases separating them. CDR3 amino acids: CASSQDLGQGNTGELFF. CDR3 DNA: TGCGCCAGCAGCCAAGATCTTGGGCAGGGTAACACCGGGGAGCTGTTTTTT.

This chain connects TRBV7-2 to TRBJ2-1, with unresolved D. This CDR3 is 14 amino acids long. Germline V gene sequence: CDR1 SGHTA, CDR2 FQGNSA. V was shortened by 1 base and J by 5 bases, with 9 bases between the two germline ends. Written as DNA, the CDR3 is TGTGCCAGCAGCTTAGGATACACAAACAATGAGCAGTTCTTC. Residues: CASSLGYTNNEQFF.

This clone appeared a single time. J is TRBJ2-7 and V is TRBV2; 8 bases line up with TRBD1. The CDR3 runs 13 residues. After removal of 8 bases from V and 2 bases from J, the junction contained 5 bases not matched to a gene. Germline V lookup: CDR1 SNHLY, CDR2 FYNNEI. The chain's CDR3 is CASGGTGAYEQYF. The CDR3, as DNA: TGTGCCAGCGGGGGGACAGGAGCCTACGAGCAGTACTTC.

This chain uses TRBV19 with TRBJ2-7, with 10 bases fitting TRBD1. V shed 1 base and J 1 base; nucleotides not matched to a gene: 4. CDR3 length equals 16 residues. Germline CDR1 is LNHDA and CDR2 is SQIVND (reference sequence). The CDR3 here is CASSIVPGQGSYEQYF. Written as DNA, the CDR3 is TGTGCCAGTAGTATAGTTCCGGGACAGGGGTCCTACGAGCAGTACTTC.

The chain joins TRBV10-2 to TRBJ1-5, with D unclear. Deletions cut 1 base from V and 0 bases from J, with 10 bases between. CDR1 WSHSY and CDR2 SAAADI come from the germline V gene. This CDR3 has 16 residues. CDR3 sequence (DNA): TGCGCCAGCAGTGAGTGGCGGGTTTCTAGCAATCAGCCCCAGCATTTT. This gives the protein CASSEWRVSSNQPQHF.

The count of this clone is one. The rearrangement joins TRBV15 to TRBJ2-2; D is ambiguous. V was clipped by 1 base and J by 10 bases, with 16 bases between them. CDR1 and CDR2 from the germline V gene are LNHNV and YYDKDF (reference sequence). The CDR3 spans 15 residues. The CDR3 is CATSRALTEVQELFF. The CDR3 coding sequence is TGTGCCACCAGCAGAGCCCTCACTGAGGTGCAGGAGCTGTTTTTT.

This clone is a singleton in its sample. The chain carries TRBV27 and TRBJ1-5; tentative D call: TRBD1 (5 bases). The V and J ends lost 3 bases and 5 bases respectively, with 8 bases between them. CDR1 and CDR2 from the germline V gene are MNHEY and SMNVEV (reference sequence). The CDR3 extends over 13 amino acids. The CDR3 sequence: CASSFREDQPQHF. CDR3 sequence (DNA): TGTGCCAGCAGTTTCAGGGAGGATCAGCCCCAGCATTTT.

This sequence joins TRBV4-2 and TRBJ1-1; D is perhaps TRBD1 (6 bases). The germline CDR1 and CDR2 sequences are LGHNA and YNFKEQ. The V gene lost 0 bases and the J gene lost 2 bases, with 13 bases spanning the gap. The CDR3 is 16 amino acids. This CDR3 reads CASSQDSGGVNTEAFF. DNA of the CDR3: TGTGCCAGCAGCCAAGATTCGGGGGGCGTCAACACTGAAGCTTTCTTT.

The CDR3 region is CASSFTGDEKLFF. The CDR3 bases are TGTGCCAGCAGTTTTACAGGGGATGAAAAACTGTTTTTT. The chain couples TRBV6-5 to TRBJ1-4; 7 bases fit TRBD1. The CDR3 sequence is 13 residues long. The germline V gene encodes CDR1 MNHEY and CDR2 SVGAGI. After removal of 4 bases from V and 6 bases from J, the junction contained 2 bases not matched to a gene.

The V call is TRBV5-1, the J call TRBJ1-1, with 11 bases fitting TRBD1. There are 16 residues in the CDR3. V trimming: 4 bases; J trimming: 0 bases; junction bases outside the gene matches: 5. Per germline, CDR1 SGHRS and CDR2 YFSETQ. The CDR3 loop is CASSTRTGGLNTEAFF. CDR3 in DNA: TGCGCCAGCAGCACGAGGACAGGGGGCCTGAACACTGAAGCTTTCTTT.

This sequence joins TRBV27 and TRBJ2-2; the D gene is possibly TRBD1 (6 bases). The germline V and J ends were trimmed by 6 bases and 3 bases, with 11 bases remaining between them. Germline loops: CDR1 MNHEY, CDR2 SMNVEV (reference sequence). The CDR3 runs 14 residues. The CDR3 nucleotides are TGTGCCAGCAGCCGGGACACTCACACCGGGGAGCTGTTTTTT. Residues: CASSRDTHTGELFF.